The entry below describes one TCR beta chain. What it recognizes is unknown. The CDR3 loop spans 15 amino acids. V lost 3 bases to trimming and J lost 0 bases, with 9 bases between them. From germline, CDR1 is SGHVS and CDR2 FQNEAQ. Together with a sample-barcoded 5' primer, a J-beta primer mix was included in a second PCR lasting roughly 6 to 12 cycles. TCRdb used MiXCR to reprocess the 5' RACE reads, holding one entry per CDR3 protein. The top ten hold approximately 17% of the sample, which has more than 1 million distinct CDR3 sequences, less than 50% seen once. The source of the sample is a study of blood T cells in healthy people across ages. Broader study findings: The study regarded diversity estimates from one million T cells as underestimates. Diversity of TCR beta correlated strongly with naive T cell percentage.

Caucasian, healthy and from Russia, the donors were aged between about 6 and 100. Sequenced: blood. The chain links TRBV7-8 to TRBJ2-1, with D unclear. The receptor comes from a woman aged 60-75 years in good health. The CDR3 sequence is CASSFSRSSYNEQFF. DNA for the CDR3: TGTGCCAGCAGCTTTTCCCGGAGCTCCTACAATGAGCAGTTCTTC.